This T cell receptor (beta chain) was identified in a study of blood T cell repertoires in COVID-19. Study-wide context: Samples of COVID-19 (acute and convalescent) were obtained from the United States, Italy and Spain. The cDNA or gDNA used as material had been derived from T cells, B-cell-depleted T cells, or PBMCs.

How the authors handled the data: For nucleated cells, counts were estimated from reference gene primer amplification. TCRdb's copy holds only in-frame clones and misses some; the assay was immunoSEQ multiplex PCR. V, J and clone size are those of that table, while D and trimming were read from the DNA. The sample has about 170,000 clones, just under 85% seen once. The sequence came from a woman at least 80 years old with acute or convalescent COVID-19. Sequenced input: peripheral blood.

This CDR3 reads CASSVDKEQYF. The CDR3 DNA reads TGCGCCAGCAGCGTAGATAAGGAGCAGTACTTC. The gene calls are TRBV5-1 and TRBJ2-7; D remains unclear. The CDR3 runs 11 residues. V was trimmed by 4 bases and J by 7 bases, leaving 9 bases between them. Germline assignment: CDR1 SGHRS and CDR2 YFSETQ.